These 8 T cell receptor beta chains share one sample of origin, sequenced in a study of vaccination effects on CD4 cells after COVID-19. Profiling relied on immunoSEQ multiplex PCR, and the TCRdb table lists in-frame clones only, not all of them. The data contain under 70,000 clones, roughly 81% of them singletons. These receptors have no known antigen. Subsequent to roughly 10 days of culture, CD4+ T cells were isolated. Participants were vaccinated with two doses of either the BNT162b2 or mRNA-1273 vaccine. Sequences were derived from CD4+ T cells from PBMCs cultured without peptide, sampled after COVID-19 vaccination. The receptors were gathered from a human donor who received a COVID-19 vaccine.

This chain links TRBV24-1 with TRBJ1-2; tentatively, D is TRBD1 (6 bases). Germline V CDR1 and CDR2: KGHDR, SFDVKD. The CDR3 is 15 amino acids. The V and J ends lost 4 bases and 6 bases respectively, with 17 bases between them. The CDR3 coding sequence is TGTGCCACCAGTGACTCATCCTGGGACATCCATGGCTACACCTTC. This encodes CATSDSSWDIHGYTF.

The CDR3 DNA sequence: TGCGCCAGCAGCCCCGGCACCCTGAACACTGAAGCTTTCTTT. It encodes CASSPGTLNTEAFF. V and J are TRBV5-1 and TRBJ1-1; D is uncertain. Germline lookup yields CDR1 SGHRS and CDR2 YFSETQ. The CDR3 sequence is 14 residues long. V lost 4 bases and J lost 0, with 10 bases in between.

CDR3 residues: CASMRGNSYNEQFF. The CDR3 coding sequence is TGTGCCAGTATGCGCGGGAACTCCTACAATGAGCAGTTCTTC. The chain recombines TRBV19 with TRBJ2-1; possible D gene TRBD2, 6 bases. The CDR3 length is 14 residues. Trimming left V 7 bases short and J 0 bases short, with 10 bases between. Germline V gives CDR1 LNHDA, CDR2 SQIVND (reference sequence).

This clone was counted a few times. This chain joins TRBV23-1 and TRBJ2-2; possible D gene TRBD1, 6 bases. TRBV23-1 is placed among ORFs of uncertain function. There are 15 residues in the CDR3. V lost 2 bases and J 1 base, leaving 8 bases between the germline ends. In nucleotides, the CDR3 is TGCGCCAGCAGTCAACTGGACAGGAACACCGGGGAGCTGTTTTTT. This encodes CASSQLDRNTGELFF.

CDR3 in DNA: TGTGCCAGCAGCGAGGGACGGGACACTTCAGCTTTCTTT. It yields the protein CASSEGRDTSAFF. J is TRBJ1-1 and V is TRBV7-2; D is possibly TRBD1 (6 bases). Trimming stripped 5 bases from V and 10 bases from J, with 17 bases between. CDR1 and CDR2 from the germline V gene are SGHTA and FQGNSA. The CDR3 totals 13 residues.

This rearrangement joins TRBV5-5 to TRBJ1-2; 10 nucleotides line up with TRBD1. Germline CDR1 SGHKS, CDR2 YYEKEE (reference sequence). Trimming at V came to 0 bases and at J to 4 bases, leaving 3 bases not matched to a gene. This CDR3 spans 15 amino acids. The CDR3 reads CASSLEWTGGYGYTF. The CDR3 coding sequence is TGTGCCAGCAGCTTGGAATGGACAGGGGGCTATGGCTACACCTTC.

The J gene is TRBJ2-2, the V gene TRBV3-1 (or the pseudogene TRBV3-2); 7 nucleotides match TRBD1. V shed 6 bases and J 5 bases; nucleotides not matched to a gene: 3. The CDR3 runs to 13 residues. Germline CDR1 reads LGHDT; CDR2 reads YNNKEL (reference sequence). The CDR3 DNA reads as TGTGCCAGCAGTACAGGGGCTACCGGGGAGCTGTTTTTT. Translated: CASSTGATGELFF.

The chain recombines TRBV28 with TRBJ1-1, with TRBD1 identical over 7 bases. J gave up 8 bases and V 6 bases, and 9 bases lay outside the gene matches. This CDR3 is 13 amino acids long. Looked up from germline, CDR1 is MDHEN and CDR2 is SYDVKM. The CDR3 reads CASRLRGNREAFF. For the CDR3, the DNA is TGTGCCAGCAGACTCAGGGGGAATAGGGAAGCTTTCTTT.